Listed here are 28 T cell receptor beta chains from one sample, sequenced in a study of OX40 agonist ivuxolimab in advanced cancers. The method was immunoSEQ multiplex PCR; TCRdb's version includes in-frame clones alone and lacks a portion of them. The data contain fewer than 55,000 clones, around nine tenths of them singletons. The sequences come from CD4+ or CD8+ T cells sorted from blood, collected in a trial of the OX40 agonist ivuxolimab. These TCRs come from an adult with an advanced solid tumor such as melanoma, head and neck, liver or kidney cancer.

V and J are TRBV12-5 and TRBJ1-1, with D tentatively TRBD1 (6 bases). Germline V gene lookup returns CDR1 LGHNT and CDR2 FRNRAP. The CDR3 consists of 19 residues. Trimming took 2 bases from V and 0 from J, leaving 22 bases between them. The CDR3 loop reads CASGLRNRDSQVVNTEAFF. DNA for the CDR3: TGTGCTAGTGGTTTGCGGAACAGGGATTCGCAGGTGGTGAACACTGAAGCTTTCTTT.

The rearrangement uses TRBV6-5 and TRBJ1-6; 10 bases are a match to TRBD1. The CDR3 has 15 amino acids. V shed 2 bases and J 5 bases; nucleotides not matched to a gene: 0. Germline V lookup: CDR1 MNHEY, CDR2 SVGAGI. This CDR3 reads CASSYGTGDNSPLHF. In DNA, the CDR3 is TGTGCCAGCAGTTACGGGACAGGGGATAATTCACCCCTCCACTTT.

The chain is built from TRBV6-5 and TRBJ2-1, with D perhaps TRBD2 (5 bases). V shed 5 bases and J shed 4 bases, with 9 bases lying between them. The CDR3 is 13 residues long. CDR1 and CDR2 from the germline V gene are MNHEY and SVGAGI. Written as DNA, the CDR3 is TGTGCCAGCAGTACGGGGAATTACAATGAGCAGTTCTTC. This codes for CASSTGNYNEQFF.

The chain joins TRBV9 to TRBJ2-3; D remains ambiguous. The ends were cut back, 0 bases at V and 5 bases at J, with 13 bases in the middle. CDR3 length: 15 residues. CDR1 and CDR2 from the germline V gene are SGDLS and YYNGEE. CDR3 amino acids: CASSVAGQDIDTQYF. In DNA, the CDR3 is TGTGCCAGCAGCGTAGCTGGGCAGGATATAGATACGCAGTATTTT.

The rearrangement joins TRBV4-3 to TRBJ1-2, with D possibly matching TRBD1 (6 bases). Germline V gene sequence: CDR1 LGHNA, CDR2 YSLEER. Trimming shortened V by 2 bases and J by 7 bases, and 17 bases separated the two germline ends. This CDR3 is built from 15 residues. CDR3 loop: CASSQSSGGQGGYTF. DNA of the CDR3: TGCGCCAGCAGCCAATCCTCCGGGGGGCAGGGTGGCTACACCTTC.

This chain connects TRBV7-9 to TRBJ1-1, with D uncertain. The CDR3 is 13 amino acids. Trimming took off 7 bases at V and 2 bases at J, with 11 bases between the two ends. The germline CDR1 and CDR2 sequences are SEHNR and FQNEAQ (reference sequence). CDR3 amino acids: CASKTSENTEAFF. The CDR3 DNA sequence: TGTGCCAGCAAAACCTCAGAAAACACTGAAGCTTTCTTT.

This rearrangement joins TRBV5-5 to TRBJ2-4; D is ambiguous. CDR1 and CDR2 (germline): SGHKS, YYEKEE (reference sequence). This CDR3 comprises 14 residues. Trimming removed 0 bases from V and 4 bases from J, with 8 bases in between. The CDR3 here is CASSLASAKNIQYF. The CDR3 region has the DNA TGTGCCAGCAGCTTGGCGTCAGCGAAAAACATTCAGTACTTC.

In its sample, this clone ranks as medium-sized. CDR3 DNA: TGTGCCAGCAGGCGGGACGTCGCCTACGAGCAGTACTTC. It codes for CASRRDVAYEQYF. The chain has TRBV6-1 and TRBJ2-7; weak D call: TRBD2 (6 bases). The CDR3 consists of 13 residues. Per the germline V gene, CDR1 is MNHNS and CDR2 is SASEGT. Deletions cut 6 bases from V and 2 bases from J, with 11 bases between.

The chain links TRBV5-1 to TRBJ2-5; 7 nucleotides match TRBD2. Germline-derived CDR1 and CDR2 are SGHRS and YFSETQ. This CDR3 contains 15 residues. Trimming at V came to 4 bases and at J to 2 bases, leaving 8 bases not matched to a gene. CDR3 residues: CASSREGNVQETQYF. The CDR3 nucleotides are TGCGCCAGCAGCAGGGAGGGCAACGTACAAGAGACCCAGTACTTC.

The rearrangement joins TRBV6-5 to TRBJ2-5; 7 bases map to TRBD1. V lost 5 bases and J lost 1; bases outside the gene matches: 7. The CDR3 totals 15 residues. CDR1 and CDR2 from the germline V gene are MNHEY and SVGAGI. The chain's CDR3 is CASSAPTGIQETQYF. The CDR3, as DNA: TGTGCCAGCAGTGCTCCGACAGGGATCCAAGAGACCCAGTACTTC.

The chain is built from TRBV19 and TRBJ2-7; D is tentatively TRBD1 or TRBD2 (5 bases each). CDR3 length: 15 amino acids. Germline-derived CDR1 and CDR2 are LNHDA and SQIVND (reference sequence). Trimming removed 5 bases at V and 2 bases at J, with 16 bases between. The DNA for the CDR3 is TGTGCCAGTAGTGGGTGGCAGGGAGAACCCTACGAGCAGTACTTC. Protein: CASSGWQGEPYEQYF.

The table lists this clone with a count of one. The CDR3 DNA sequence: TGTGCCAGCAGTGACTCCTGGGCGGGGCGGGATGAGCAGTTCTTC. It is translated as CASSDSWAGRDEQFF. J is TRBJ2-1 and V is TRBV6-4, with a tentative D call TRBD2 (6 bases). The germline V gene has CDR1 MRHNA and CDR2 SNTAGT. The CDR3 totals 15 residues. V gave up 0 bases and J gave up 8 bases, with 14 bases separating them.

The rearrangement joins TRBV5-1 to TRBJ2-1; D is ambiguous. Germline values: CDR1 SGHRS, CDR2 YFSETQ. The CDR3 is 13 residues long. V dropped 0 bases and J dropped 4 bases, with 5 bases sitting between them. This CDR3 reads CASSLAVYNEQFF. In DNA form, the CDR3 reads TGCGCCAGCAGCTTGGCCGTTTACAATGAGCAGTTCTTC. Full variable domain (rest looked up from reference TRBV5-1 and TRBJ2-1): KAGVTQTPRYLIKTRGQQVTLSCSPISGHRSVSWYQQTPGQGLQFLFEYFSETQRNKGNFPGRFSGRQFSNSRSEMNVSTLELGDSALYLCASSLAVYNEQFFGPGTRLTVL.

The J gene is TRBJ2-1, the V gene TRBV13; D gene unclear. The CDR3 is 13 residues long. V lost 5 bases, J lost 4 bases, and 9 bases lay in between. Germline values: CDR1 PRHDT, CDR2 FYEKMQ (reference sequence). CDR3 bases: TGTGCCAGCAGCCCCGGGCCTTACAATGAGCAGTTCTTC. It translates to CASSPGPYNEQFF.

As DNA, the CDR3 is TGTGCCACCAGCAGAGATCGGCAGGGGTCGCACGAGCAGTACTTC. Translated, it gives CATSRDRQGSHEQYF. The rearrangement joins TRBV15 to TRBJ2-7, with D perhaps matching TRBD1 (6 bases). CDR1 LNHNV and CDR2 YYDKDF come from the germline V gene (reference sequence). V lost 0 bases and J lost 5, with 14 bases in between. The CDR3 length is 15 residues.

The chain couples TRBV27 to TRBJ1-6; D may be TRBD1 (5 bases). Per germline, CDR1 MNHEY and CDR2 SMNVEV (reference sequence). The V end lost 2 bases, the J end lost 5 bases, and 10 bases lay between the germline ends. The CDR3 loop spans 15 amino acids. CDR3 protein: CASSLGAAHNSPLHF. For the CDR3, the DNA is TGTGCCAGCAGTTTAGGGGCAGCTCATAATTCACCCCTCCACTTT.

This rearrangement joins TRBV19 to TRBJ1-3; D not resolved. Germline CDR1 is LNHDA and CDR2 is SQIVND (reference sequence). This CDR3 has 14 residues. V was clipped by 5 bases and J by 0 bases, with 8 bases between them. CDR3 protein: CASSPTDSGNTIYF. In DNA, the CDR3 is TGTGCCAGTAGTCCGACGGACTCTGGAAACACCATATATTTT.

In its sample, this clone was seen once. This chain connects TRBV11-2 to TRBJ1-2; no clear D. Germline CDR1 SGHAT, CDR2 FQNNGV. The V gene lost 0 bases and the J gene lost 4 bases, with 12 bases spanning the gap. The CDR3 loop spans 15 amino acids. The CDR3 DNA is TGTGCCAGCAGCTTAGAGGCAGGACGGGGCTATGGCTACACCTTC. It translates to CASSLEAGRGYGYTF.

In DNA, the CDR3 is TGTGCCACCAGAGACAGGGCACGAGAGACCCAGTACTTC. Residues: CATRDRARETQYF. The chain uses TRBV2 and TRBJ2-5; 7 bases line up with TRBD1. CDR3 length equals 13 residues. Unmatched junction bases numbered 9, after V lost 10 bases and J lost 4 bases. Germline CDR1 is SNHLY and CDR2 is FYNNEI.

The rearrangement joins TRBV5-1 to TRBJ1-5; D might be TRBD1 (5 bases). This CDR3 contains 16 residues. Germline V lookup: CDR1 SGHRS, CDR2 YFSETQ. Trimming left V 0 bases short and J 3 bases short, with 13 bases between. CDR3 amino acids: CASSLDWGWDNQPQHF. The CDR3 DNA follows: TGCGCCAGCAGCTTGGATTGGGGGTGGGACAATCAGCCCCAGCATTTT.

The chain recombines TRBV7-2 with TRBJ1-2, with D unclear. V shed 3 bases and J shed 3 bases, with 5 bases lying between them. The CDR3 extends over 12 amino acids. CDR1 and CDR2 from the germline V gene are SGHTA and FQGNSA. For the CDR3, the DNA is TGTGCCAGCAGCTTTGGGGACTATGGCTACACCTTC. Amino acids: CASSFGDYGYTF.

The rearrangement uses TRBV27 and TRBJ2-5; TRBD1 agrees at 8 bases. J was trimmed by 4 bases and V by 4 bases; bases with no gene match: 8. CDR3 size: 15 residues. The germline gives CDR1 MNHEY, CDR2 SMNVEV (reference sequence). CDR3 nucleotide sequence: TGTGCCAGCAGTTATCCCCTAACAGGGGGAGAGACCCAGTACTTC. This sequence encodes CASSYPLTGGETQYF.

This clone was picked up one time. CDR3 protein: CASSQGLEDSSYNEQFF. CDR3 sequence (DNA): TGCGCCAGCAGCCAAGGCCTGGAGGATTCCTCCTACAATGAGCAGTTCTTC. V is TRBV4-3 and J is TRBJ2-1; D possibly corresponds to TRBD2 (5 bases). The V end lost 1 base, the J end lost 0 bases, and 13 bases lay between the germline ends. The germline gives CDR1 LGHNA, CDR2 YSLEER. The CDR3 is made up of 17 amino acids.

This rearrangement joins TRBV27 to TRBJ1-5, with D unresolved. Germline lookup yields CDR1 MNHEY and CDR2 SMNVEV (reference sequence). The CDR3 consists of 15 residues. Trimming took off 2 bases at V and 2 bases at J, with 10 bases between the two ends. CDR3 region: CASSLGTQGNQPQHF. As DNA, the CDR3 is TGTGCCAGCAGTTTAGGTACCCAGGGCAATCAGCCCCAGCATTTT.

This chain uses TRBV7-7 with TRBJ2-7; 9 bases match TRBD1. Trimming cost V 5 bases and J 3 bases; bases outside gene matches: 14. Germline V lookup: CDR1 SSHAT, CDR2 FNYEAQ (reference sequence). The CDR3 runs 17 residues. CDR3 residues: CASSPGPPGQGDYEQYF. In DNA, the CDR3 is TGTGCCAGCAGCCCCGGCCCCCCGGGACAGGGTGACTACGAGCAGTACTTC. Complete variable domain (other parts from reference TRBV7-7 and TRBJ2-7): GAGVSQSPRYKVTKRGQDVTLRCDPISSHATLYWYQQALGQGPEFLTYFNYEAQPDKSGLPSDRFSAERPEGSISTLTIQRTEQRDSAMYRCASSPGPPGQGDYEQYFGPGTRLTVT.

The chain couples TRBV7-9 to TRBJ2-1; D unresolved. V lost 5 bases and J lost 1, with 12 bases in between. Germline V gene lookup returns CDR1 SEHNR and CDR2 FQNEAQ (reference sequence). This CDR3 region has 15 residues. The CDR3 protein is CASSPPLESYNEQFF. The DNA of the CDR3 is TGTGCCAGCAGCCCCCCGTTGGAGTCCTACAATGAGCAGTTCTTC.

V usage is TRBV18 and J usage is TRBJ2-1; unclear D gene. The CDR3 has 16 amino acids. In germline, CDR1 is KGHSH, CDR2 LQKENI. Trimming removed 2 bases at V and 6 bases at J, with 17 bases between. CDR3 coding DNA: TGTGCCAGCTCACCAGTCGTCTCGGAGTCTGGCAATGAGCAGTTCTTC. Translating gives CASSPVVSESGNEQFF.

This chain joins TRBV19 and TRBJ2-7; D is perhaps TRBD1 or TRBD2 (5 bases each). Trimming shortened V by 3 bases and J by 2 bases, and 14 bases separated the two germline ends. Germline CDR1 is LNHDA and CDR2 is SQIVND (reference sequence). The CDR3 runs to 15 residues. CDR3 region: CASSISGYGTYEQYF. Written as DNA, the CDR3 is TGTGCCAGTAGTATTTCAGGGTACGGGACCTACGAGCAGTACTTC.